This TCR beta chain originates from a study of T cell responses to AZD1222 COVID-19 vaccine (TCRdb year 2021). About the study as a whole: AZD1222 recipients given second doses at about 4 weeks or at about 12 weeks were pooled, since spike-specific TCR depth and breadth were not found to differ between the two schedules. A total of 233 trial participants underwent TCR sequencing, of whom 200 to 220 received two doses of AZD1222 and some 26 received two doses of the MenACWY control vaccine. Trial participants were enrolled by age into subgroups of 18-55, 56-69 and 70-plus years, and around 150, 28 and 57 TCR-sequenced participants, respectively, were included in these subgroups. Points the paper makes about the study in general: The vaccine-associated CD4 TCRs covered the entire spike protein, and the dominant responses fell in regions 160-218 and 743-854. After two AZD1222 doses, spike-specific TCR breadth and depth were significantly higher than at day 0 and than in MenACWY recipients. Most participants were white British and females outnumbered males, and the authors suggested that clonal diversity may have been underestimated. The 56-69-year group was small, and its depth increase did not reach significance, likely because of low power. Because no day 14 peak-response samples were available, the repertoires could be characterized only after the peak T cell response. Only a handful of AZD1222 recipients were SARS-CoV-2 seropositive at baseline, limiting conclusions about previously exposed vaccinees. Epitopes outside the regions mutated in the B.1.351 and B.1.1.7 variants were reportedly recognized by nearly half of the unique spike-specific TCRs.

The CDR3 regions of human TCRbeta chains were subjected to immunosequencing. On the study's bioinformatics: Repertoire TCRs were checked for matches against a reference library of SARS-CoV-2-specific TCRs that had been generated using the MIRA antigen-specificity platform. Breadth was defined as the fraction of unique TCRs that were SARS-CoV-2-associated. Depth was defined as the fraction of total T cells that were SARS-CoV-2-associated. Using the MIRA data, each spike-specific TCR was assigned both to the spike region to which the TCR was reactive and to a CD4 or CD8 class. Log10-transformed breadth and depth values were compared by one-way ANOVA with Sidak's multiple comparisons tests. The table was pulled from immuneACCESS by TCRdb, which kept in-frame rearrangements only. Such tables lose some clones; where checked, under half of the loss comes from unresolved V genes, and the rest has no known cause. V, J and clone size derive from that table, while D and trimming were established from the DNA sequence. Counted in this sample were 150,000 to 200,000 clones; roughly 86% of them appeared once. The leading ten clones occupy approximately 5.7% of the sample.

The sample's time point label is to be understood as: baseline before first vaccination. Vaccinee samples came from UK trials COV001 and COV002, including a single-blind randomized controlled phase 2/3 trial of AZD1222 (ChAdOx1 nCoV-19) in healthy adults. For TCRbeta chain sequencing, PBMC samples were collected from trial participants at day 0 and at day 28 after the second dose. About this clone itself: Its antigen is currently not known. The input lacks base qualities; no much larger clone sits a single base away.

The CDR3, cysteine through phenylalanine, is 15 amino acids long. Here the CDR3 DNA is all that survives: 45 bases in frame from base 1. CDR1 MNHEY and CDR2 SMNVEV were looked up in the germline V gene (reference sequence). From V the trimming removes 6 bases and from J it removes 0 bases, while the gene matches leave 4 bases of the junction unaccounted for. The rearrangement joined TRBV27 to TRBJ2-7; 11 bases in the junction line up with TRBD2. Sequenced here: peripheral blood, sampled on day 0 of AZD1222 vaccination. The receptor's source is an adult in good health. In nucleotides, the sequence is TGTGCCAGCAGGGGACTAGCGGATCTCTCCTACGAGCAGTACTTC. Translated, this gives CASRGLADLSYEQYF.